The source of this T cell receptor beta chain is a study of T cell repertoires in cytomegalovirus infection. About the study: It can be stated that public TCR beta signatures indicated CMV infection as well as a matching HLA type. General study results and limits: Carriers of CMV and the relevant HLA type were discriminated by public TCR beta frequency.

V was pared by 4 bases and J by 9 bases, with 21 bases between. CDR1 is SEHNR and CDR2 is FQNEAQ in the germline V gene (reference sequence). CDR3 length: 15 residues. Each CDR3 protein is one row after TCRdb ran MiXCR on the reads. The sample shows 830,000 or so distinct CDR3 sequences, approximately 29% of them seen only once. Worth noting for this clonotype: Its antigen remains unidentified.

The chain employs TRBV7-9 and TRBJ1-2; D unresolved. Sample: cultured CD8+ T cells from PBMCs, taken from culture after CMV antigen stimulation. The TCR was taken from a human donor in good health (CMV status not recorded). Some clones in this sample may be carry-over from other donors' samples. The CDR3 region is CASSSHSDGLGSYTF. The CDR3 region has the DNA TGTGCCAGCAGCTCCCACTCGGACGGACTAGGGAGCTACACCTTC.